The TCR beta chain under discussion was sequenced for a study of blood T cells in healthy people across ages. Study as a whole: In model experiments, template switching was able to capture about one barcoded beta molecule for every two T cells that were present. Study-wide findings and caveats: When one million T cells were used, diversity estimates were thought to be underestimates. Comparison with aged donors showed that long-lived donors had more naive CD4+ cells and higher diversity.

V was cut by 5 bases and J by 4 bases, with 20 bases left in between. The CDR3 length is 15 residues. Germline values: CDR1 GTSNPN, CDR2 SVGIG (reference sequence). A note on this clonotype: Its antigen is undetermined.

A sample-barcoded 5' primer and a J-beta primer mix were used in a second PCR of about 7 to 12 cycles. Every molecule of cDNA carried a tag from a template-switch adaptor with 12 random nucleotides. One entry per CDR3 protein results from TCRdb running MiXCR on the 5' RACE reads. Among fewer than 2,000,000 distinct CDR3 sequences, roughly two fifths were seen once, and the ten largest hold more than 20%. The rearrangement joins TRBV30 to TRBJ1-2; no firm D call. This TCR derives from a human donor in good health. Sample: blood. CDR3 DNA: TGTGCCTGGGTCGGCCTAGGATTCGGGAGCTATGGCTACACCTTC. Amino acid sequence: CAWVGLGFGSYGYTF.